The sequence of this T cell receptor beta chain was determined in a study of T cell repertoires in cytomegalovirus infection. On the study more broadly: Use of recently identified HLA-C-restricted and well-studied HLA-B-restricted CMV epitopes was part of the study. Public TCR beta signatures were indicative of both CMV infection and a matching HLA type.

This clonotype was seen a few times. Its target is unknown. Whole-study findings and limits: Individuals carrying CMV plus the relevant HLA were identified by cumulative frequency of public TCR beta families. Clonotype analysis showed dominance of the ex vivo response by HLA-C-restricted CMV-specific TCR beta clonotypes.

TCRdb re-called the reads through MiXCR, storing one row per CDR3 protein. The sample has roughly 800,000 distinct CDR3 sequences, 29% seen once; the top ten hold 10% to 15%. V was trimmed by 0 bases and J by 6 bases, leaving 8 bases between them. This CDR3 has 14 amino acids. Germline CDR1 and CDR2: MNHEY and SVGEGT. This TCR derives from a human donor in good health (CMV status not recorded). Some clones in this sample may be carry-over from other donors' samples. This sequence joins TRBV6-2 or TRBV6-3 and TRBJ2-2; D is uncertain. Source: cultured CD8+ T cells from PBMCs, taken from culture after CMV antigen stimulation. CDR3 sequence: CASSYSAPAGELFF. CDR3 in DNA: TGTGCCAGCAGTTACTCGGCCCCCGCCGGGGAGCTGTTTTTT.